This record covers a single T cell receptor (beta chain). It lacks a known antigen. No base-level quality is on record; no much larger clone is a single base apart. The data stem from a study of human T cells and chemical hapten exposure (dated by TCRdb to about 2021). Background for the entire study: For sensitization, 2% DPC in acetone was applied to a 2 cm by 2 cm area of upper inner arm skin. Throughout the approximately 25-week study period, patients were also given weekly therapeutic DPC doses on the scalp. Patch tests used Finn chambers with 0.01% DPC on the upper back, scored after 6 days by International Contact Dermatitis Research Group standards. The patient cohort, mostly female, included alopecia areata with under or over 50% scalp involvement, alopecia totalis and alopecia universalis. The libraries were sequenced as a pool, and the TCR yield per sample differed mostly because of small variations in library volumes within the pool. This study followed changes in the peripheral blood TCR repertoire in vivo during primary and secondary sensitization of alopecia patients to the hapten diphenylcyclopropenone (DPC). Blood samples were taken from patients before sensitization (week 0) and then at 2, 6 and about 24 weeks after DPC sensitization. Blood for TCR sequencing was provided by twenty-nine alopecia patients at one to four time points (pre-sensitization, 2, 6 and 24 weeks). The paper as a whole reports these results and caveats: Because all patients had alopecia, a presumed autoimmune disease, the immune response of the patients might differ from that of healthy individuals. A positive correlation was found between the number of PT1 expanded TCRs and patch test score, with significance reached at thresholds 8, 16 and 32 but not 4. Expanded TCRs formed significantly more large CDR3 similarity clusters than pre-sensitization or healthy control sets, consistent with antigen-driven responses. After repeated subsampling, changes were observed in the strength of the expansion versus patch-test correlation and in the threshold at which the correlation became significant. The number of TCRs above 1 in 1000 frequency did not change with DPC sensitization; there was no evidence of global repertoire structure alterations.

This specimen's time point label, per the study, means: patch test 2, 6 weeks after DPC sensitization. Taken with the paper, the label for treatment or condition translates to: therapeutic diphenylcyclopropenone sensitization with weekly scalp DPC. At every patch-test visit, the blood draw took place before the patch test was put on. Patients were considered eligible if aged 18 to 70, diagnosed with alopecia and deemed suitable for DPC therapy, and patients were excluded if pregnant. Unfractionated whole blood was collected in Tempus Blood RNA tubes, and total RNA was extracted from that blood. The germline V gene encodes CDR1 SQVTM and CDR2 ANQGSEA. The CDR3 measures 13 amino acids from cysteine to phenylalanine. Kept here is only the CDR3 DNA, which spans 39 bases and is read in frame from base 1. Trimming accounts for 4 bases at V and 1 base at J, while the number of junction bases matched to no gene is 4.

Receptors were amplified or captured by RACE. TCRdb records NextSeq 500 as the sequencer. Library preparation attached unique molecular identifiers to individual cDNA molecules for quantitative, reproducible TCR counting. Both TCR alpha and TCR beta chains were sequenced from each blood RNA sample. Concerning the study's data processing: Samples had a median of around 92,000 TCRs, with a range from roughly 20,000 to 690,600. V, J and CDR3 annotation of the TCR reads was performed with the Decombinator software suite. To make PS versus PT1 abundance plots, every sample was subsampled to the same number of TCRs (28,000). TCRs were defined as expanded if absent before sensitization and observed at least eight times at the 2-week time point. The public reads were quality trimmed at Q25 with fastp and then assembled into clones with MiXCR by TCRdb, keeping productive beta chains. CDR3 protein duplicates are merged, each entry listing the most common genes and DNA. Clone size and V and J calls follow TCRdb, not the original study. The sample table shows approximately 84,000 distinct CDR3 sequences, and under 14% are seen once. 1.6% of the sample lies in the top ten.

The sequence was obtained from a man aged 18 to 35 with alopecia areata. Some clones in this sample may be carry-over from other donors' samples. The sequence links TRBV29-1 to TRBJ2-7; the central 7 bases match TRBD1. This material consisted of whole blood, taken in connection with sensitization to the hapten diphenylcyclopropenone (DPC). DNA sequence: TGCAGCGTTGGAGGGACAGAGTCCTACGAGCAGTACTTC. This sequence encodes CSVGGTESYEQYF.